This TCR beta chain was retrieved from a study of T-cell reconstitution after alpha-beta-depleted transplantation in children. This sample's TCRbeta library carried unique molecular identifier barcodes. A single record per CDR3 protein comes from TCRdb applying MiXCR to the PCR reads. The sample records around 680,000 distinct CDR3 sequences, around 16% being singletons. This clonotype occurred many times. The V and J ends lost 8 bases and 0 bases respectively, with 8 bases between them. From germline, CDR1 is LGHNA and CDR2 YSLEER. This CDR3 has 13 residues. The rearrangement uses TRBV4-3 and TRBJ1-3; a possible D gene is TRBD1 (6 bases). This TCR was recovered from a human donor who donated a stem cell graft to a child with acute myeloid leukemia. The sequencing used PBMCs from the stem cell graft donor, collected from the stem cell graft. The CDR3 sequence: CASGQNSGNTIYF. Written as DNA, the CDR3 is TGCGCCAGCGGACAGAACTCTGGAAACACCATATATTTT.